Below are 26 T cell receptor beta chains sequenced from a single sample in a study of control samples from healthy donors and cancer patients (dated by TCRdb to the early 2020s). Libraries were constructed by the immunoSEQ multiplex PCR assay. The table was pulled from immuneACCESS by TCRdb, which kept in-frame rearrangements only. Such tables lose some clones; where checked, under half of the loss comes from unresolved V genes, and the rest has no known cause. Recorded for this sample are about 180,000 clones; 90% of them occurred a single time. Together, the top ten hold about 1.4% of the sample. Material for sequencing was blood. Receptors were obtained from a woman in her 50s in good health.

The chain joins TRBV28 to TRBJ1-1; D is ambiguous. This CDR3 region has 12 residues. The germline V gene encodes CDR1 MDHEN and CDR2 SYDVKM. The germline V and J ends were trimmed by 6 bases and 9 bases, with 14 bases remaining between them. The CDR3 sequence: CASRSSVSQAFF. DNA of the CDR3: TGTGCCAGCAGGTCTTCAGTCAGTCAAGCTTTCTTT.

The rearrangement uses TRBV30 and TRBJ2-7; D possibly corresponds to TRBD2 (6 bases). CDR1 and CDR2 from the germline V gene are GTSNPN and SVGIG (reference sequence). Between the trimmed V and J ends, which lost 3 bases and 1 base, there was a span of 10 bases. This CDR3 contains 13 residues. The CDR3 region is CAWRGLYSYEQYF. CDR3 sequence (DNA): TGTGCCTGGAGGGGACTTTATTCCTACGAGCAGTACTTC.

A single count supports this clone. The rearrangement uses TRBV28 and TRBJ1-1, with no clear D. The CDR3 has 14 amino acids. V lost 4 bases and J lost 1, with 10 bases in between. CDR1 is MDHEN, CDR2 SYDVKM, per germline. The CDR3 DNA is TGTGCCAGCAGTTCTACCCCTCGGAACACTGAAGCTTTCTTT. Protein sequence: CASSSTPRNTEAFF.

CDR3: CASRAGELVGETQYF. The CDR3, as DNA: TGTGCCAGCCGTGCGGGGGAGTTAGTAGGGGAGACCCAGTACTTC. V gene TRBV27 combines with J gene TRBJ2-5; 7 positions agree with TRBD2. This CDR3 is 15 amino acids long. The V gene end was trimmed by 8 bases and the J gene end by 5 bases; junction bases not matched to a gene: 14. CDR1 is MNHEY, CDR2 SMNVEV, per germline (reference sequence).

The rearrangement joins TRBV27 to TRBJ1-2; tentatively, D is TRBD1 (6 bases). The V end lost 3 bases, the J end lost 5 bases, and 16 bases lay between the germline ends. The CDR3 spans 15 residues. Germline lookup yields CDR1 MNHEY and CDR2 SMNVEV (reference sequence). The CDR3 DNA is TGTGCCAGCAGTTTTGGCGGGGGGCGCATGTATGGCTACACCTTC. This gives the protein CASSFGGGRMYGYTF.

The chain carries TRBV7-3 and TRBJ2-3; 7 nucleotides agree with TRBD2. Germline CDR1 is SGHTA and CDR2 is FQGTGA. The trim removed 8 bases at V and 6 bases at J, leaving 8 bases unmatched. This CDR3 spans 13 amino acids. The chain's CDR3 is CASGEGQSDTQYF. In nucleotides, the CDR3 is TGTGCCAGCGGGGAGGGCCAGTCGGATACGCAGTATTTT.

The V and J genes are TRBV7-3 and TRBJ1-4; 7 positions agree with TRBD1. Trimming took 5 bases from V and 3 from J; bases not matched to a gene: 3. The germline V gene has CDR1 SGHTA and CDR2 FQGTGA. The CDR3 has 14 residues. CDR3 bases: TGTGCCAGCAGCGCGACAGGGTCTAATGAAAAACTGTTTTTT. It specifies CASSATGSNEKLFF.

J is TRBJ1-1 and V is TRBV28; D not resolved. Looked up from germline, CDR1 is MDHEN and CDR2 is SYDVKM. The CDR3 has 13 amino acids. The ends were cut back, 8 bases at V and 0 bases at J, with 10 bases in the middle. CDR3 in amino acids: CASPSPLNTEAFF. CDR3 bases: TGTGCCAGCCCCTCCCCTTTGAACACTGAAGCTTTCTTT.

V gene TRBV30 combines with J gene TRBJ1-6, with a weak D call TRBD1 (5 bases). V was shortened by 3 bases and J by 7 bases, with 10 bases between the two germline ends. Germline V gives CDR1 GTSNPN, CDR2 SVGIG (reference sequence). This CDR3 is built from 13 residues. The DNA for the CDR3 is TGTGCCTGGAGAGGGGATGGCAATTCACCCCTCCACTTT. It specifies CAWRGDGNSPLHF.

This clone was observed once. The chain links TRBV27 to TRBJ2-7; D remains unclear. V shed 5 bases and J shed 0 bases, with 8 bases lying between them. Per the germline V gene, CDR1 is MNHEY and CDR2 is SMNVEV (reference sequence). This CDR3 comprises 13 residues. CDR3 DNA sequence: TGTGCCAGCAGTCGTGGATTCTCCTACGAGCAGTACTTC. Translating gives CASSRGFSYEQYF.

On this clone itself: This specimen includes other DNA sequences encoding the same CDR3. CDR3 sequence reads: CASSFKGSGYTF. CDR3 nucleotides: TGTGCCAGCAGTTTTAAGGGTAGCGGCTACACCTTC. The V gene is TRBV28, the J gene TRBJ1-2; the D is unclear. Trimming pared 3 bases from V and 8 bases from J, leaving 10 bases between. The length of the CDR3 is 12 residues. Germline values: CDR1 MDHEN, CDR2 SYDVKM.

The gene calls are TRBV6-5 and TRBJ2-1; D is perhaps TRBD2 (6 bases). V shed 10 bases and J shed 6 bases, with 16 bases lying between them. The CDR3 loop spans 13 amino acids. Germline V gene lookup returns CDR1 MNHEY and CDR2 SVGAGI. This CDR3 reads CANPGGKGNEQFF. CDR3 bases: TGTGCCAACCCTGGCGGGAAGGGCAATGAGCAGTTCTTC.

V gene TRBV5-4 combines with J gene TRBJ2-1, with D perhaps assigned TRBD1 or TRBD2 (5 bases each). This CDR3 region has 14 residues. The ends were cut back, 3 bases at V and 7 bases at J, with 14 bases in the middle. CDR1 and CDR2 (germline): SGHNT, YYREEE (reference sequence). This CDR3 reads CASSSTGTVNEQFF. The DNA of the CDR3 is TGTGCCAGCAGCTCGACCGGGACGGTGAATGAGCAGTTCTTC. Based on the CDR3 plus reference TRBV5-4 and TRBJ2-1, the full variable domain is ETGVTQSPTHLIKTRGQQVTLRCSSQSGHNTVSWYQQALGQGPQFIFQYYREEENGRGNFPPRFSGLQFPNYSSELNVNALELDDSALYLCASSSTGTVNEQFFGPGTRLTVL.

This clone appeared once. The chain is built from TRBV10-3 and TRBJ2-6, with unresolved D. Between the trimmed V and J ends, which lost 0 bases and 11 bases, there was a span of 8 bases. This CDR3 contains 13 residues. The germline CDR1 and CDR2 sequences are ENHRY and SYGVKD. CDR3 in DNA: TGTGCCATCAGTGAGTCTGACACCTACGTCCTGACTTTC. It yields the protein CAISESDTYVLTF.

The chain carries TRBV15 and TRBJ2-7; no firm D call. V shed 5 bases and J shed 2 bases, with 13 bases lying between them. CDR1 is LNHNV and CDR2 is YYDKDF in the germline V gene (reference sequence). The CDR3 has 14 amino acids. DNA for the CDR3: TGTGCCACCAGCCGAGCAGTGGAGCCCTACGAGCAGTACTTC. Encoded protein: CATSRAVEPYEQYF. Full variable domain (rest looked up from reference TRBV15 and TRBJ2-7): DAMVIQNPRYQVTQFGKPVTLSCSQTLNHNVMYWYQQKSSQAPKLLFHYYDKDFNNEADTPDNFQSRRPNTSFCFLDIRSPGLGDTAMYLCATSRAVEPYEQYFGPGTRLTVT.

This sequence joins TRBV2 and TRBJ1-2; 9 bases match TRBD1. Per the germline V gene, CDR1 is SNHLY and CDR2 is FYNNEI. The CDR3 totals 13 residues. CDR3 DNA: TGTGCTAGAACGAGGGACAGGGTGGGCGGCTACACCTTC. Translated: CARTRDRVGGYTF.

This CDR3 reads CASSALRGQRVNTEAFF. Written as DNA, the CDR3 is TGTGCCAGCAGCGCCCTACGGGGCCAGAGGGTGAACACTGAAGCTTTCTTT. The chain is built from TRBV19 and TRBJ1-1, with D perhaps TRBD1 (5 bases). Trimming pared 9 bases from V and 0 bases from J, leaving 23 bases between. Germline V gene sequence: CDR1 LNHDA, CDR2 SQIVND (reference sequence). This CDR3 contains 17 residues.

This CDR3 reads CAPLCGRVRDTF. CDR3 bases: TGTGCCCCGCTTTGTGGTAGGGTACGGGACACCTTC. This rearrangement joins TRBV3-1 (or the pseudogene TRBV3-2) to TRBJ1-2; no clear D gene. This CDR3 has 12 residues. V lost 11 bases and J lost 12, with 22 bases in between. Germline CDR1 and CDR2: LGHDT and YNNKEL (reference sequence).

The CDR3 nucleotides read TGTGCCAGCAGCATTCGATTTAGCGGGAGTTCCGGGGAGCTGTTTTTT. Translated, it gives CASSIRFSGSSGELFF. This sequence joins TRBV5-8 and TRBJ2-2; 9 bases map to TRBD2. The CDR3 covers 16 residues. CDR1 and CDR2 from the germline V gene are SGHTS and YDEGEE. With 4 bases clipped from V and 6 bases from J, the junction kept 10 bases outside the gene matches.

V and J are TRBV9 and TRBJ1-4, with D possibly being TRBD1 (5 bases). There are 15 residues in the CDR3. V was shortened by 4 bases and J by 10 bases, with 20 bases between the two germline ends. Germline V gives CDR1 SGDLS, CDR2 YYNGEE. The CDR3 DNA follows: TGTGCCAGCAGCTCCCGGGACGGGGAGGATGGAAAACTGTTTTTT. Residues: CASSSRDGEDGKLFF.

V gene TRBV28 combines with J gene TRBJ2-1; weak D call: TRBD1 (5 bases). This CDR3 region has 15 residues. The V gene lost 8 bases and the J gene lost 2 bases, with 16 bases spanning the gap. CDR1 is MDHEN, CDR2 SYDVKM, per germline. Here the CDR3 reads CASRSTVTPYNEQFF. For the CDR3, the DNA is TGTGCCAGCCGTTCGACAGTGACCCCCTACAATGAGCAGTTCTTC.

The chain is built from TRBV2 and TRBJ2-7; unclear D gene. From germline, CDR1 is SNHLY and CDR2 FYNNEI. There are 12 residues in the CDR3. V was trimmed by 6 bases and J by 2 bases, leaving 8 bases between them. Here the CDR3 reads CASSHSPYEQYF. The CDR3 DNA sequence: TGTGCCAGCAGCCACAGTCCCTACGAGCAGTACTTC. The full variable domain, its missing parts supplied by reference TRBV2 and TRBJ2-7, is EPEVTQTPSHQVTQMGQEVILRCVPISNHLYFYWYRQILGQKVEFLVSFYNNEISEKSEIFDDQFSVERPDGSNFTLKIRSTKLEDSAMYFCASSHSPYEQYFGPGTRLTVT.

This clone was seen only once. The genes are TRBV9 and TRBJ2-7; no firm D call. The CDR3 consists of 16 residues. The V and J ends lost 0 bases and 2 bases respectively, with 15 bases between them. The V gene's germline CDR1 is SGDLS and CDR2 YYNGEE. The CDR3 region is CASSVDEGRKTYEQYF. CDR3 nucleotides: TGTGCCAGCAGCGTAGACGAAGGGCGGAAGACCTACGAGCAGTACTTC.

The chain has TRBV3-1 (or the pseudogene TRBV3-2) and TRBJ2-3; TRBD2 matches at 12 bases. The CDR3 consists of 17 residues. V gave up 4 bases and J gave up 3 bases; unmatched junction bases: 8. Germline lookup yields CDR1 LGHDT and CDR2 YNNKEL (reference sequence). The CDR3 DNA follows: TGTGCCAGCAGCCGACTAGCGGGGGTTTCAGGGACAGATACGCAGTATTTT. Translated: CASSRLAGVSGTDTQYF.

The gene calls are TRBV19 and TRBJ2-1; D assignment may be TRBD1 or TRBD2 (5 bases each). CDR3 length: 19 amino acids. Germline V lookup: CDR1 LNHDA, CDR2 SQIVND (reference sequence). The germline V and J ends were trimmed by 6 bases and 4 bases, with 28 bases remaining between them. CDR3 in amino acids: CASRPWGFRAPTSYNEQFF. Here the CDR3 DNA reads TGTGCCAGTAGACCCTGGGGGTTCCGGGCCCCGACTTCTTACAATGAGCAGTTCTTC.

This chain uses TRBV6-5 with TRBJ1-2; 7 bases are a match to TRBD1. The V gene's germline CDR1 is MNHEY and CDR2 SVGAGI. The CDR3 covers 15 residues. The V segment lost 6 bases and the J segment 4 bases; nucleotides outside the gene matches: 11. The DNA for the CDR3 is TGTGCCAGCAGAGGACGCCGGGACAGCCCCTATGGCTACACCTTC. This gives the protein CASRGRRDSPYGYTF.